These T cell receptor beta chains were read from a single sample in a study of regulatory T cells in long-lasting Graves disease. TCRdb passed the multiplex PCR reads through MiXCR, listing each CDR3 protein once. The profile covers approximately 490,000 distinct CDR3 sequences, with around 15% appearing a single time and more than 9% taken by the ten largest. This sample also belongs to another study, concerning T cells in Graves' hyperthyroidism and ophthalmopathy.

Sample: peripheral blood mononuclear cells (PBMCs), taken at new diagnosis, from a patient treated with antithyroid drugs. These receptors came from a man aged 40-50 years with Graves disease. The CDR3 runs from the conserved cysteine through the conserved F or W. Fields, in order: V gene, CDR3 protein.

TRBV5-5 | CASSLVSLEYF
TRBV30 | CAWTGSLNEQFF
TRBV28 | CASSSSWQVGFTDTQYF
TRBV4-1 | CASRVPGEGTEAFF
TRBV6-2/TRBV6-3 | CASSSSGAASTDTQYF
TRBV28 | CASSFPDRGLSGDEQYF
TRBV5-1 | CASSLEGGQNIQYF
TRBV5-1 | CASSLAMAGSYEQYF
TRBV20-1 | CSANDRKQGANEQFF
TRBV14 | CASSRSREGAETQYF
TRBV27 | CASSSTSGNYGYTF
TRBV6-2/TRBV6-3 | CASVTPGLPGEQFF
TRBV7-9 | CASSWAGGLRSYEQYF
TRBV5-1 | CASSVQGIAYEQYF
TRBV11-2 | CASSPLTTGVNEQYF
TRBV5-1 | CASSPTGVDTQYF
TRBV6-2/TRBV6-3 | CASRLSGVSGSTDTQYF
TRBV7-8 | CASSSTDRGNQPQHF
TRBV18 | CASSPRVEAKTGQYF
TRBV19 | CASSIAGGTDTQYF
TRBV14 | CASSPGTYTYEQYF
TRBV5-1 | CASSQGLAFSETQYF
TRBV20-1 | CSASGTSGRNQETQYF